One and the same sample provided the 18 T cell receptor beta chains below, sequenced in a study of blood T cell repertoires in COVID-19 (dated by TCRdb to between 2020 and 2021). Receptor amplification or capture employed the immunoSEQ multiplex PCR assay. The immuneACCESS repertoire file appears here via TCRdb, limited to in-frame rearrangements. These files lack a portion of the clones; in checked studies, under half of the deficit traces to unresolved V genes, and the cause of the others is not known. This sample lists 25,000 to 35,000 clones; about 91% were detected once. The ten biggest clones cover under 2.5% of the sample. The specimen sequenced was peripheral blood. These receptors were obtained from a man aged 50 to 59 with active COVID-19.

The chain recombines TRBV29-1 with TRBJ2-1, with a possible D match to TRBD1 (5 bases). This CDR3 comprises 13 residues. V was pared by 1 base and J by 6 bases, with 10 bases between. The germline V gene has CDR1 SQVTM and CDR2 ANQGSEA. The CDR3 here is CSVEGGRINEQFF. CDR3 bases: TGCAGCGTTGAAGGGGGCAGGATCAATGAGCAGTTCTTC.

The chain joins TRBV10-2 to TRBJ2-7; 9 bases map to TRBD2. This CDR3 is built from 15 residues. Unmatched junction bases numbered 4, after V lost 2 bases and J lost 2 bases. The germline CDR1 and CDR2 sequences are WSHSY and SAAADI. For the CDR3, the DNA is TGCGCCAGCAGTGAGCCCCCTAGCGGGACCTACGAGCAGTACTTC. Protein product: CASSEPPSGTYEQYF.

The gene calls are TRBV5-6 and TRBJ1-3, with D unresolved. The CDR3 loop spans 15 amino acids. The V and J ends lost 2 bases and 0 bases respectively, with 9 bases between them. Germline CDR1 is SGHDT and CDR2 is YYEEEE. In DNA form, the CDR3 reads TGTGCCAGCAGCTTTTGGCGGTTCTCTGGAAACACCATATATTTT. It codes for CASSFWRFSGNTIYF. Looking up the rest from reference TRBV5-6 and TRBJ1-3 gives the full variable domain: DAGVTQSPTHLIKTRGQQVTLRCSPKSGHDTVSWYQQALGQGPQFIFQYYEEEERQRGNFPDRFSGHQFPNYSSELNVNALLLGDSALYLCASSFWRFSGNTIYFGEGSWLTVV.

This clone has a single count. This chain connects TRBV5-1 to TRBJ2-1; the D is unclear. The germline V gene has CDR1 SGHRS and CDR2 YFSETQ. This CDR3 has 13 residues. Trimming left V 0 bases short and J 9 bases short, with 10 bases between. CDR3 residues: CASSLEWAREQFF. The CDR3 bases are TGCGCCAGCAGCTTGGAATGGGCCCGTGAGCAGTTCTTC.

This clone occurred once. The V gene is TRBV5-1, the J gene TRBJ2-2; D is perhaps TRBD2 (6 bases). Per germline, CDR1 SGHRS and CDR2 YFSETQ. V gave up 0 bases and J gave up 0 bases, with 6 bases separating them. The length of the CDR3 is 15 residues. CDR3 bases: TGCGCCAGCAGCTTGGCTAGCGCGAACACCGGGGAGCTGTTTTTT. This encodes CASSLASANTGELFF.

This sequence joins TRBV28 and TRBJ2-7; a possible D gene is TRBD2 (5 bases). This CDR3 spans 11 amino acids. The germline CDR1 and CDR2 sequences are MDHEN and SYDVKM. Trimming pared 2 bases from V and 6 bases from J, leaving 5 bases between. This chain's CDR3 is CASSLEGEQYF. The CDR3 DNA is TGTGCCAGCAGTTTAGAGGGCGAGCAGTACTTC.

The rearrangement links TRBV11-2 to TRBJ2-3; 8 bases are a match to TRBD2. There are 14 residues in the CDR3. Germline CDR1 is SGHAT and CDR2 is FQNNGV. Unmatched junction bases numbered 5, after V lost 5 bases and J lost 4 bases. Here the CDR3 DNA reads TGTGCCAGCAGCCCAGGGACTAGGGCAGATACGCAGTATTTT. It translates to CASSPGTRADTQYF.

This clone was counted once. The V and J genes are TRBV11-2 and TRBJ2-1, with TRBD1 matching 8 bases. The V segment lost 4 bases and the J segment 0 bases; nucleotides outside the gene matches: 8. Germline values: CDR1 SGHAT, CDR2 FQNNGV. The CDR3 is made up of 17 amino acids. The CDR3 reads CASSSSPTGGSYNEQFF. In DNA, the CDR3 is TGTGCCAGCAGCTCCAGCCCCACAGGGGGCTCCTACAATGAGCAGTTCTTC. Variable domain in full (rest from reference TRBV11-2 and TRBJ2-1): EAGVAQSPRYKIIEKRQSVAFWCNPISGHATLYWYQQILGQGPKLLIQFQNNGVVDDSQLPKDRFSAERLKGVDSTLKIQPAKLEDSAVYLCASSSSPTGGSYNEQFFGPGTRLTVL.

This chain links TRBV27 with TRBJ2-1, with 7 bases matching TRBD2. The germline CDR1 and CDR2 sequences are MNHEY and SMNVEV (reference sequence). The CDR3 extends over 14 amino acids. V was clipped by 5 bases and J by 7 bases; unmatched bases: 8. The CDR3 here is CASSVTSPINEQFF. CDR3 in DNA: TGTGCCAGCAGTGTGACTAGCCCAATTAATGAGCAGTTCTTC.

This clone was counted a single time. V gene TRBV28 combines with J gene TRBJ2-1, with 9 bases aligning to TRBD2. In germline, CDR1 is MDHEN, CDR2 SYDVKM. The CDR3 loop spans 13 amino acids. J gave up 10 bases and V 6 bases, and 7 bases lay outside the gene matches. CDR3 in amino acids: CASRPGLALEQFF. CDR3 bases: TGTGCCAGCAGACCGGGACTAGCTTTAGAGCAGTTCTTC.

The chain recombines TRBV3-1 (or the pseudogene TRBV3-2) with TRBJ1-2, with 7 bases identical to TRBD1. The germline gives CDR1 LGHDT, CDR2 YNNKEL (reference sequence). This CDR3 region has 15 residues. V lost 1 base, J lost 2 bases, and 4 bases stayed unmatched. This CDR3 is CASSQADRRNYGYTF. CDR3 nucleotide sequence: TGTGCCAGCAGCCAAGCGGACAGGAGGAACTATGGCTACACCTTC.

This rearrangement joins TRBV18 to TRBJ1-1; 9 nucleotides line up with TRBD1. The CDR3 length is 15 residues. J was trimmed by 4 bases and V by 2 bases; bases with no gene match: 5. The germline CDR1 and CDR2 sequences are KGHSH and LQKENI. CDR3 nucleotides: TGTGCCAGCTCACCAAACAGGGACAGGGTCACTGAAGCTTTCTTT. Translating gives CASSPNRDRVTEAFF.

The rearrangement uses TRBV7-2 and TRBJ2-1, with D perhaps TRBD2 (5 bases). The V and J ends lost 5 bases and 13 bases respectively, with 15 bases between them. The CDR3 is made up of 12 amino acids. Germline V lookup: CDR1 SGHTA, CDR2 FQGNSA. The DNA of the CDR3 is TGTGCCAGCAGCCATAGAAGAGACTACCAGTTCTTC. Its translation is CASSHRRDYQFF. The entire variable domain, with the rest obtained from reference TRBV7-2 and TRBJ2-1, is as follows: GAGVSQSPSNKVTEKGKDVELRCDPISGHTALYWYRQSLGQGLEFLIYFQGNSAPDKSGLPSDRFSAERTGGSVSTLTIQRTQQEDSAVYLCASSHRRDYQFFGPGTRLTVL.

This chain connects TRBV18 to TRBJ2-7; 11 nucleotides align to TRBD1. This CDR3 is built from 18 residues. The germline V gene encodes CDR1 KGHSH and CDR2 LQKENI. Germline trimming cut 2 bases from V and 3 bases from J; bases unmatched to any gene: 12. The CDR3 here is CASSPTGTGGVLNYEQYF. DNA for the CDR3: TGTGCCAGCTCACCAACCGGGACAGGGGGTGTTCTGAACTACGAGCAGTACTTC.

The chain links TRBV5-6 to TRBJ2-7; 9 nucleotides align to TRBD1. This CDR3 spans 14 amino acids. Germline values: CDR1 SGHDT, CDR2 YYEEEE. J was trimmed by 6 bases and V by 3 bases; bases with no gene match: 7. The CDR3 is CASSYRTGVSEQYF. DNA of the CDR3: TGTGCCAGCAGCTACAGGACAGGGGTCTCCGAGCAGTACTTC.

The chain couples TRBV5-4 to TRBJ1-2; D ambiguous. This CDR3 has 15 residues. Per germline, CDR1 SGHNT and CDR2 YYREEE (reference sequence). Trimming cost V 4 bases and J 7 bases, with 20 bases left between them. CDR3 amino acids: CASSPTVQRGRGYTF. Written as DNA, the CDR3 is TGTGCCAGCAGCCCCACCGTCCAAAGAGGGCGTGGCTACACCTTC. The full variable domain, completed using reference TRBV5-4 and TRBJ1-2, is ETGVTQSPTHLIKTRGQQVTLRCSSQSGHNTVSWYQQALGQGPQFIFQYYREEENGRGNFPPRFSGLQFPNYSSELNVNALELDDSALYLCASSPTVQRGRGYTFGSGTRLTVV.

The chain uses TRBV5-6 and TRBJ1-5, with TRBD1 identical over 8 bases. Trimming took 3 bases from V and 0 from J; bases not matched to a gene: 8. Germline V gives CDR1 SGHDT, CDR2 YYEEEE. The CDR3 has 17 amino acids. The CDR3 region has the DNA TGTGCCAGCAGCTCCACAGGGGGAGGATATAGCAATCAGCCCCAGCATTTT. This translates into CASSSTGGGYSNQPQHF. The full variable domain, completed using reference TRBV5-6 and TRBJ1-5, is DAGVTQSPTHLIKTRGQQVTLRCSPKSGHDTVSWYQQALGQGPQFIFQYYEEEERQRGNFPDRFSGHQFPNYSSELNVNALLLGDSALYLCASSSTGGGYSNQPQHFGDGTRLSIL.

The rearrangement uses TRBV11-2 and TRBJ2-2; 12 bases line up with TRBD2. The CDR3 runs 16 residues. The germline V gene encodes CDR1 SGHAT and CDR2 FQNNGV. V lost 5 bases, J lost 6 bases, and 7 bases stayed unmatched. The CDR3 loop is CASSPQRLAGAGELFF. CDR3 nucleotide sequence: TGTGCCAGCAGCCCCCAAAGACTAGCGGGGGCCGGGGAGCTGTTTTTT. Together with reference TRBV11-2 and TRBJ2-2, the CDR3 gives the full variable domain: EAGVAQSPRYKIIEKRQSVAFWCNPISGHATLYWYQQILGQGPKLLIQFQNNGVVDDSQLPKDRFSAERLKGVDSTLKIQPAKLEDSAVYLCASSPQRLAGAGELFFGEGSRLTVL.